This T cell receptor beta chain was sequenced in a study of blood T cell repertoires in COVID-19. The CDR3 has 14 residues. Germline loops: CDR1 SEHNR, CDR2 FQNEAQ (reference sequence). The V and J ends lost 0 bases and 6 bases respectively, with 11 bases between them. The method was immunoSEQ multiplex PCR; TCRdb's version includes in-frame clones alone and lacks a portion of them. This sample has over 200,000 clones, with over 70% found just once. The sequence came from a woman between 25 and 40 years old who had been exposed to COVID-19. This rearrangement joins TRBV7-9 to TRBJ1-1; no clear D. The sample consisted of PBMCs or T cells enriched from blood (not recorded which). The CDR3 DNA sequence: TGTGCCAGCAGCTTAGCGGCTGGGCAACCTGAAGCTTTCTTT. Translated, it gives CASSLAAGQPEAFF.